This TCR beta chain was obtained from a study of OX40 agonist ivuxolimab in advanced cancers. For the wider study: Ivuxolimab was an agonistic, fully human IgG2 monoclonal antibody directed against OX40 (CD134), a costimulatory receptor. Intravenous ivuxolimab was administered to patients every 2 weeks at six dose levels: 0.01, 0.1, 0.3, 1.5, 3 and 10 mg/kg. Of the approximately 54 patients in dose escalation, some 20 had hepatocellular carcinoma, some 15 had melanoma, 9 had renal cell carcinoma and 9 had head and neck cancer. In the dose-escalation cohort, nearly 85% of patients were male, and the mean age was approximately 60 years with a range of roughly 20 to 79. Prior anti-PD-1, anti-PD-L1 or anti-CTLA-4 therapy was permitted, and checkpoint inhibitors had been received by about 37% of dose-escalation patients. Three dose-escalation patients achieved partial responses, one with hepatocellular carcinoma and two with cutaneous melanoma. Peripheral TCRbeta sequencing was intended to test whether TCR sequence diversity was altered and clonal T-cell expansion was caused by ivuxolimab. The paper covers the monotherapy dose-escalation part of the phase I ivuxolimab trial, which included N of about 50 patients.

To sequence the TCRbeta CDR3 region, genomic DNA was isolated from the sorted cells. The immunoSEQ Assay was used to sequence the TCRbeta CDR3 regions. The table comes from immuneACCESS by way of TCRdb, which keeps in-frame sequences with V and J called. Part of the clones is missing from these tables; in studies checked, under half for an unresolved V gene and the rest for unknown reasons. This sample has around 86,000 clones in its table, and approximately 94% of those were observed once. Jointly, the top ten make up over 11% of the sample. In regard to this clone: It lacks a known antigen. Base qualities were left out, and no much larger clone turns up one base away.

Patients with a history of autoimmune disease or receiving systemic immunosuppression were excluded from the trial. Peripheral blood for TCR sequencing was drawn from every dose cohort at baseline, at cycle 4 day 1 and at cycle 7 day 1. The samples were taken from a phase I, first-in-human, multicenter, open-label dose-escalation trial of ivuxolimab. Adults with locally advanced or metastatic melanoma, renal cell carcinoma, hepatocellular carcinoma or head and neck squamous cell carcinoma were enrolled in the trial. CD4+ and CD8+ T cells were sorted separately from peripheral blood before TCR sequencing. The full study reports these points: In partial responders in the 0.1-3.0 mg/kg groups, normalized peripheral clonal expansion was found to be among the lowest, especially among CD8+ T cells. Low levels of normalized T-cell clonal expansion were also seen in some patients who did not respond. Clonal expansion of both CD4+ and CD8+ blood T cells was observed from baseline to week 6 at doses 0.1 to 3.0 mg/kg. Antigen specificity was not determined for the clonally expanded peripheral T cells. After ivuxolimab, CD8+ T cells had more expanded clones than CD4+ T cells on average.

Sequenced here: CD4+ or CD8+ T cells sorted from blood, sampled in a trial of the OX40 agonist ivuxolimab. The receptor's source is an adult with an advanced solid tumor such as melanoma, head and neck, liver or kidney cancer.

The CDR3 protein: CASGRTGQSYGYTF. The DNA sequence is given as TGTGCTAGTGGTAGGACGGGACAGAGCTATGGCTACACCTTC. The chain uses TRBV12-5 and TRBJ1-2, and TRBD1 matches 7 of the central bases. Including cysteine and phenylalanine, the CDR3 has 14 amino acids. This entry keeps only the CDR3 DNA: 42 bases, framed from base 1. CDR1 LGHNT and CDR2 FRNRAP are derived from the germline V gene. V is cut back by 5 bases and J by 4 bases, with 7 bases in the junction unmatched.